These 13 T cell receptor beta chains were all obtained from the same sample, sequenced in a study of blood T cell repertoires in COVID-19. TCRdb's table, derived via immunoSEQ multiplex PCR, lists solely in-frame clones and lacks some. Of about 140,000 clones listed, around 76% were seen once; the top ten hold about an eighth. The sequencing input was peripheral blood. These receptors all stem from a man of 80 years or more with acute or convalescent COVID-19.

This clone was recorded once. The chain joins TRBV12-3 or TRBV12-4 to TRBJ2-2; possible D gene TRBD1, 5 bases. The CDR3 has 13 amino acids. V was cut by 8 bases and J by 7 bases, with 14 bases left in between. Here the CDR3 DNA reads TGTGCCAGCGGTAGGGATCAGGGCGGGGAGCTGTTTTTT. It encodes CASGRDQGGELFF.

The genes are TRBV3-1 (or the pseudogene TRBV3-2) and TRBJ2-5; 7 bases fit TRBD1. CDR1 is LGHDT and CDR2 is YNNKEL in the germline V gene (reference sequence). This CDR3 region has 13 residues. V dropped 6 bases and J dropped 2; count of bases not matched to a gene: 3. The CDR3 DNA is TGTGCCAGCAGTAGGGGACAGCAAGAGACCCAGTACTTC. As protein: CASSRGQQETQYF.

This chain joins TRBV7-2 and TRBJ2-7, with D unclear. Between the trimmed V and J ends, which lost 5 bases and 4 bases, there was a span of 9 bases. The germline V gene has CDR1 SGHTA and CDR2 FQGNSA. The CDR3 spans 12 residues. CDR3 region: CASSLSVYEQYF. The CDR3 bases are TGTGCCAGCAGCCTATCGGTATACGAGCAGTACTTC.

The CDR3: CASSPRTGFNEKLFF. The CDR3 DNA follows: TGTGCCAGCAGCCCTAGGACAGGGTTTAATGAAAAACTGTTTTTT. This rearrangement joins TRBV6-2 or TRBV6-3 to TRBJ1-4; 8 bases are shared with TRBD1. The CDR3 sequence is 15 residues long. V gave up 6 bases and J gave up 4 bases; unmatched junction bases: 7. The germline V gene has CDR1 MNHEY and CDR2 SVGEGT.

A single count supports this clone. The J gene is TRBJ2-3, the V gene TRBV5-4; 10 bases align to TRBD2. The J segment lost 0 bases and the V segment lost 3 bases, leaving 7 bases of the junction unmatched. Germline CDR1 reads SGHNT; CDR2 reads YYREEE (reference sequence). This CDR3 has 17 residues. CDR3 amino acids: CASSSLSSGGSTDTQYF. CDR3 in DNA: TGTGCCAGCAGCTCGCTCTCTAGCGGGGGCAGCACAGATACGCAGTATTTT. The whole variable domain, filled in from reference TRBV5-4 and TRBJ2-3, reads ETGVTQSPTHLIKTRGQQVTLRCSSQSGHNTVSWYQQALGQGPQFIFQYYREEENGRGNFPPRFSGLQFPNYSSELNVNALELDDSALYLCASSSLSSGGSTDTQYFGPGTRLTVL.

This clone was observed a handful of times. The chain recombines TRBV7-6 with TRBJ2-7; TRBD1 or TRBD2 may be the D gene (5 bases each). V lost 5 bases, J lost 0 bases, and 14 bases lay in between. This CDR3 has 15 amino acids. Germline V gene sequence: CDR1 SGHVS, CDR2 FNYEAQ. CDR3 coding DNA: TGTGCCAGCAGCCTAGAGGGGTCTAGCTCCTACGAGCAGTACTTC. Residues: CASSLEGSSSYEQYF.

This clone was seen a few times. The chain uses TRBV28 and TRBJ2-1; D unclear. Between the trimmed V and J ends, which lost 6 bases and 5 bases, there was a span of 8 bases. Germline V gene sequence: CDR1 MDHEN, CDR2 SYDVKM. The CDR3 extends over 12 amino acids. The CDR3 DNA reads as TGTGCCAGCAGCTACAGTGACAATGAGCAGTTCTTC. It encodes CASSYSDNEQFF.

The rearrangement joins TRBV10-2 to TRBJ1-6; the D is unclear. Germline values: CDR1 WSHSY, CDR2 SAAADI. With 6 bases removed from V and 3 bases from J, the gap between germline ends came to 12 bases. The CDR3 contains 15 residues. CDR3 region: CASRAGEFYNSPLHF. For the CDR3, the DNA is TGCGCCAGCAGGGCGGGCGAATTCTATAATTCACCCCTCCACTTT.

V is TRBV10-3 and J is TRBJ2-5; 13 bases agree with TRBD2. The CDR3 length is 16 residues. The V and J ends lost 2 bases and 4 bases, in that order; junction bases with no gene match: 4. Germline V lookup: CDR1 ENHRY, CDR2 SYGVKD. Written as DNA, the CDR3 is TGTGCCATCAGTGAGGGGACTAGCGGGGTTTTAGAGACCCAGTACTTC. As protein: CAISEGTSGVLETQYF.

For the CDR3, the DNA is TGCGCCAGCAGCCAAGATATGACAGGGGCCTACGAGCAGTACTTC. Protein product: CASSQDMTGAYEQYF. The rearrangement joins TRBV4-1 to TRBJ2-7, with TRBD1 identical over 8 bases. CDR3 length: 15 residues. CDR1 MGHRA and CDR2 YSYEKL come from the germline V gene. With 0 bases clipped from V and 2 bases from J, the junction kept 3 bases outside the gene matches.

The chain employs TRBV4-1 and TRBJ2-1; 11 bases are shared with TRBD2. Germline V CDR1 and CDR2: MGHRA, YSYEKL. This CDR3 comprises 17 residues. V was pared by 1 base and J by 8 bases, with 10 bases of the junction left unmatched. CDR3 bases: TGCGCCAGCAGCCAAGTAATAGCGGGGGGGCCCGTGGATGAGCAGTTCTTC. Protein sequence: CASSQVIAGGPVDEQFF.

This clone was recorded a few times. This chain uses TRBV7-9 with TRBJ1-6; TRBD1 matches at 7 bases. Germline CDR1 SEHNR, CDR2 FQNEAQ (reference sequence). CDR3 length: 16 amino acids. The V gene end was trimmed by 5 bases and the J gene end by 6 bases; junction bases not matched to a gene: 10. The CDR3 DNA is TGTGCCAGCAGCCGTACCGCAGGGGGTAGTAATTCACCCCTCCACTTT. Its translation is CASSRTAGGSNSPLHF.

V gene TRBV29-1 combines with J gene TRBJ1-2; 10 bases align to TRBD1. Trimming at V came to 3 bases and at J to 5 bases, leaving 9 bases not matched to a gene. The CDR3 length is 15 residues. Germline V lookup: CDR1 SQVTM, CDR2 ANQGSEA. CDR3 amino acids: CSVDSTRQGAYGYTF. The CDR3 DNA reads TGCAGCGTTGATAGCACGAGACAGGGGGCGTATGGCTACACCTTC.